The 14 T cell receptor beta chains listed next were all sequenced from one sample in a study of response to subunit inactivated influenza vaccine. TCRdb re-called the RT-PCR reads through MiXCR, storing one row per CDR3 protein. Of about 650,000 distinct CDR3 sequences in the sample, roughly 15% were seen once. The source was PBMCs from blood, collected less than 15 days before vaccination. The source of these receptors is a man aged 45-60 years who received an inactivated influenza vaccine.

This clonotype appeared a few times. The chain joins TRBV7-2 to TRBJ2-3; TRBD1 agrees at 7 bases. Looked up from germline, CDR1 is SGHTA and CDR2 is FQGNSA. Trimming removed 5 bases from V and 0 bases from J; junction bases left unmatched: 8. The CDR3 spans 16 residues. CDR3 in DNA: TGTGCCAGCAGCGCTTGGGGGACAGCTAGCACAGATACGCAGTATTTT. Translated: CASSAWGTASTDTQYF.

This clonotype appeared a few times. The chain employs TRBV29-1 and TRBJ2-1, with D perhaps being TRBD1 or TRBD2 (6 bases each). Germline V gene lookup returns CDR1 SQVTM and CDR2 ANQGSEA. This CDR3 spans 14 amino acids. Trimming stripped 4 bases from V and 3 bases from J, with 13 bases between. CDR3 in DNA: TGCAGCGTTGGGGGGGACAACAGCTACAATGAGCAGTTCTTC. Its translation: CSVGGDNSYNEQFF.

This clonotype was counted a few times. V and J are TRBV18 and TRBJ2-1; a weak D match, TRBD1 (6 bases). Trimming shortened V by 5 bases and J by 10 bases, and 15 bases separated the two germline ends. The CDR3 runs 13 residues. Germline V CDR1 and CDR2: KGHSH, LQKENI. The CDR3: CASSTRDISEQFF. CDR3 DNA: TGTGCCAGCTCAACTCGGGACATCTCAGAGCAGTTCTTC. The whole variable domain, filled in from reference TRBV18 and TRBJ2-1, reads NAGVMQNPRHLVRRRGQEARLRCSPMKGHSHVYWYRQLPEEGLKFMVYLQKENIIDESGMPKERFSAEFPKEGPSILRIQQVVRGDSAAYFCASSTRDISEQFFGPGTRLTVL.

The V gene is TRBV28, the J gene TRBJ2-5, with D perhaps matching TRBD1 (6 bases). The CDR3 contains 15 residues. CDR1 is MDHEN and CDR2 is SYDVKM in the germline V gene. Trimming removed 1 base at V and 2 bases at J, with 11 bases between. CDR3 sequence: CASSLFWTEQETQYF. CDR3 DNA sequence: TGTGCCAGCAGTTTATTTTGGACAGAACAAGAGACCCAGTACTTC.

CDR3 region: CSATSGPRYGYTF. For the CDR3, the DNA is TGCAGTGCTACCTCCGGGCCCCGCTATGGCTACACCTTC. The genes are TRBV20-1 and TRBJ1-2; no clear D. The ends were cut back, 4 bases at V and 4 bases at J, with 13 bases in the middle. The CDR3 totals 13 residues. Germline V lookup: CDR1 DFQATT, CDR2 SNEGSKA (reference sequence).

With regard to this clonotype: This may stem from a read error, because a much larger clone lies one nucleotide away. The genes are TRBV4-3 and TRBJ1-4; D is ambiguous. The CDR3 extends over 15 amino acids. V lost 1 base and J 5 bases, leaving 11 bases between the germline ends. Germline CDR1 LGHNA, CDR2 YSLEER. CDR3 loop: CASSQGYSGNEKLFF. CDR3 nucleotide sequence: TGCGCCAGCAGCCAAGGGTACTCCGGAAATGAAAAACTGTTTTTT.

This clonotype turned up a few times. The chain joins TRBV10-3 to TRBJ2-1; D possibly corresponds to TRBD2 (6 bases). CDR1 ENHRY and CDR2 SYGVKD come from the germline V gene. The CDR3 extends over 17 amino acids. V lost 5 bases, J lost 0 bases, and 17 bases lay in between. The CDR3 nucleotides read TGTGCCATCAGTAACCTACCGCGGGACTCCTCCTACAATGAGCAGTTCTTC. Encoded protein: CAISNLPRDSSYNEQFF.

This clonotype was counted between two and nine times. V is TRBV5-1 and J is TRBJ2-3; the D gene is possibly TRBD2 (6 bases). The CDR3 contains 17 residues. In germline, CDR1 is SGHRS, CDR2 YFSETQ. Trimming removed 1 base from V and 0 bases from J, with 15 bases in between. CDR3 sequence reads: CASSLSAGYISTDTQYF. The CDR3 DNA follows: TGCGCCAGCAGCTTGTCGGCGGGATACATAAGCACAGATACGCAGTATTTT.

This chain joins TRBV7-9 and TRBJ2-1, with TRBD2 as a possible D gene (5 bases). V lost 1 base and J 7 bases, leaving 11 bases between the germline ends. The CDR3 is 14 amino acids. The germline CDR1 and CDR2 sequences are SEHNR and FQNEAQ (reference sequence). The CDR3 sequence: CASSLGFPGNEQFF. For the CDR3, the DNA is TGTGCCAGCAGCTTAGGGTTCCCGGGGAATGAGCAGTTCTTC.

The sample holds a few counts of this clonotype. The rearrangement uses TRBV10-3 and TRBJ2-1; TRBD1 aligns across 9 bases. With V trimmed by 0 bases and J by 4 bases, 7 bases remained unmatched. Germline loops: CDR1 ENHRY, CDR2 SYGVKD. The CDR3 consists of 17 residues. This CDR3 is CAISESSDRGAYNEQFF. CDR3 bases: TGTGCCATCAGTGAGTCGTCCGACAGGGGGGCTTACAATGAGCAGTTCTTC.

In this sample, this clonotype turned up a few times. V usage is TRBV19 and J usage is TRBJ2-1; a weak D match, TRBD2 (6 bases). CDR1 and CDR2 from the germline V gene are LNHDA and SQIVND (reference sequence). This CDR3 contains 15 residues. V was shortened by 7 bases and J by 0 bases, with 13 bases between the two germline ends. For the CDR3, the DNA is TGTGCCAGTACCCTAGGACTAAGCTCCTACAATGAGCAGTTCTTC. Its translation: CASTLGLSSYNEQFF.

The CDR3 bases are TGTGCCAGCAGCGAAGGGACTTATGGCTACACCTTC. Amino acid sequence: CASSEGTYGYTF. The V call is TRBV6-2 or TRBV6-3, the J call TRBJ1-2; possibly TRBD1 for D (5 bases). Germline V gives CDR1 MNHEY, CDR2 SVGEGT. The CDR3 loop spans 12 amino acids. Deletions cut 6 bases from V and 5 bases from J, with 10 bases between.

The V call is TRBV20-1, the J call TRBJ1-6; 10 bases agree with TRBD1. CDR1 and CDR2 from the germline V gene are DFQATT and SNEGSKA (reference sequence). The V gene end was trimmed by 3 bases and the J gene end by 10 bases; junction bases not matched to a gene: 6. This CDR3 has 14 amino acids. CDR3 sequence: CSARPGQGFSPLHF. The CDR3 DNA is TGCAGTGCTAGGCCGGGACAGGGGTTCTCACCCCTCCACTTT.

The chain uses TRBV12-3 or TRBV12-4 and TRBJ2-3; 7 bases line up with TRBD2. J lost 6 bases, V lost 5 bases, and 17 bases had no gene match. The CDR3 consists of 17 residues. CDR3 bases: TGTGCCAGCAGTGCCCTGTGGAGGGGAGGGAGTCTGGATACGCAGTATTTT. Translated, it gives CASSALWRGGSLDTQYF.